What follows are 19 T cell receptor beta chains derived from one specimen sequenced in a study of T cells in Graves' hyperthyroidism and ophthalmopathy. Amplification of TCR beta CDR3 regions was performed using RNA transcripts as template. TCR CDR3 regions were first amplified by RT-PCR with HTBI primers. TCRdb reprocessed the multiplex PCR reads with MiXCR, giving one entry per CDR3 protein. The sample has about 330,000 distinct CDR3 sequences; about an eighth are singletons. The sample consisted of blood. The receptors were gathered from a middle-aged woman with Graves' ophthalmopathy.

The chain couples TRBV3-1 to TRBJ2-1; 9 bases match TRBD2. The germline V gene encodes CDR1 LGHDT and CDR2 YNNKEL (reference sequence). V shed 0 bases, J shed 4 bases, and the junction held 1 base outside the gene matches. The CDR3 spans 15 residues. The CDR3 here is CASSQDLAGYNEQFF. CDR3 in DNA: TGTGCCAGCAGCCAAGACCTAGCGGGGTACAATGAGCAGTTCTTC.

Many counts were recorded for this clonotype. The V call is TRBV6-1, the J call TRBJ1-1; 7 bases line up with TRBD1. Germline trimming cut 6 bases from V and 0 bases from J; bases unmatched to any gene: 13. The CDR3 is made up of 17 amino acids. From germline, CDR1 is MNHNS and CDR2 SASEGT. The CDR3 coding sequence is TGTGCCAGCAGACTACGGGACAGACAAACCCTGAACACTGAAGCTTTCTTT. Translation: CASRLRDRQTLNTEAFF.

The table lists this clonotype with many counts. The J gene is TRBJ1-1, the V gene TRBV2; 8 bases are a match to TRBD1. Germline CDR1 is SNHLY and CDR2 is FYNNEI. This CDR3 contains 15 residues. The V and J ends lost 5 bases and 0 bases, in that order; junction bases with no gene match: 5. CDR3 loop: CASSQGANMNTEAFF. CDR3 sequence (DNA): TGTGCCAGCAGTCAGGGGGCGAATATGAACACTGAAGCTTTCTTT.

This clonotype came up many times. This rearrangement joins TRBV20-1 to TRBJ2-2; perhaps TRBD1 as D (5 bases). Trimming stripped 3 bases from V and 0 bases from J, with 8 bases between. CDR1 is DFQATT and CDR2 is SNEGSKA in the germline V gene (reference sequence). There are 14 residues in the CDR3. This CDR3 is CSASYRTNTGELFF. DNA for the CDR3: TGCAGTGCTAGTTACAGGACGAACACCGGGGAGCTGTTTTTT.

The J gene is TRBJ2-7, the V gene TRBV7-9; TRBD1 matches at 10 bases. CDR1 is SEHNR, CDR2 FQNEAQ, per germline (reference sequence). J was trimmed by 5 bases and V by 2 bases; bases with no gene match: 12. This CDR3 spans 17 amino acids. The CDR3 sequence: CASSLPGGTGDLHEQYF. The CDR3 DNA is TGTGCCAGCAGCTTACCAGGCGGGACAGGGGATCTCCACGAGCAGTACTTC.

There are many counts of this clonotype. The rearrangement joins TRBV20-1 to TRBJ2-5; D is perhaps TRBD1 or TRBD2 (5 bases each). The V end lost 2 bases, the J end lost 8 bases, and 18 bases lay between the germline ends. Germline V lookup: CDR1 DFQATT, CDR2 SNEGSKA (reference sequence). The CDR3 spans 14 residues. Here the CDR3 reads CSARTGTSTFTQYF. The CDR3 nucleotides are TGCAGTGCTAGAACCGGGACCTCAACTTTTACCCAGTACTTC.

This clonotype was detected many times. The chain couples TRBV7-9 to TRBJ1-1; D ambiguous. V was trimmed by 5 bases and J by 0 bases, leaving 4 bases between them. The V gene's germline CDR1 is SEHNR and CDR2 FQNEAQ (reference sequence). The CDR3 is 12 residues long. In DNA form, the CDR3 reads TGTGCCAGCAGCAACATGAACACTGAAGCTTTCTTT. It yields the protein CASSNMNTEAFF.

This clonotype has ten or more counts. The J gene is TRBJ1-1, the V gene TRBV29-1; D is possibly TRBD1 (5 bases). This CDR3 is built from 13 residues. V dropped 3 bases and J dropped 1 base, with 9 bases sitting between them. Germline V gene sequence: CDR1 SQVTM, CDR2 ANQGSEA. Here the CDR3 reads CSVEKGPNTEAFF. CDR3 nucleotide sequence: TGCAGCGTTGAGAAGGGACCGAACACTGAAGCTTTCTTT.

This clonotype came up a few times. The chain employs TRBV27 and TRBJ2-2; D may match TRBD1 or TRBD2 (6 bases each). Germline V gene sequence: CDR1 MNHEY, CDR2 SMNVEV (reference sequence). This CDR3 contains 15 residues. The V end was cut by 3 bases, the J end by 6 bases, with 14 bases between. CDR3 sequence: CASSLEGGGSGELFF. The CDR3 nucleotides read TGTGCCAGCAGTTTGGAGGGGGGTGGGTCCGGGGAGCTGTTTTTT.

This clonotype has only a few counts. This chain uses TRBV20-1 with TRBJ1-2; D is unresolved. V lost 1 base and J 8 bases, leaving 14 bases between the germline ends. Germline V gene lookup returns CDR1 DFQATT and CDR2 SNEGSKA (reference sequence). The CDR3 loop spans 13 amino acids. Here the CDR3 DNA reads TGCAGTGCTAGAGCAAACGAGGCGCGGGGCTACACCTTC. It encodes CSARANEARGYTF.

The chain uses TRBV6-5 and TRBJ1-2; TRBD1 might be the D (5 bases). V dropped 2 bases and J dropped 8 bases, with 12 bases sitting between them. Germline CDR1 reads MNHEY; CDR2 reads SVGAGI. The length of the CDR3 is 13 residues. CDR3 region: CASSYGAGAGYTF. The CDR3 bases are TGTGCCAGCAGTTACGGGGCGGGTGCCGGCTACACCTTC.

This clonotype was counted many times. CDR3 in amino acids: CASSLWLASTQDTQYF. The CDR3 DNA reads as TGTGCCAGCAGCTTATGGCTAGCGTCCACACAGGATACGCAGTATTTT. The J gene is TRBJ2-3, the V gene TRBV7-9; possible D gene TRBD2, 6 bases. V was clipped by 2 bases and J by 6 bases, with 18 bases between them. Germline lookup yields CDR1 SEHNR and CDR2 FQNEAQ (reference sequence). The CDR3 is made up of 16 amino acids.

On this clonotype: A read error may explain this, as a much larger clone is one base away. This chain links TRBV20-1 with TRBJ2-5; 7 bases map to TRBD2. The CDR3 has 13 residues. V lost 3 bases and J lost 4; bases outside the gene matches: 5. Germline assignment: CDR1 DFQATT and CDR2 SNEGSKA (reference sequence). The CDR3 spells CSASEREVETQYF. CDR3 in DNA: TGCAGTGCTAGTGAGCGGGAAGTAGAGACCCAGTACTTC.

V usage is TRBV24-1 and J usage is TRBJ2-1; D perhaps matches TRBD2 (6 bases). Trimming pared 7 bases from V and 2 bases from J, leaving 14 bases between. Germline loops: CDR1 KGHDR, CDR2 SFDVKD. The CDR3 loop spans 15 amino acids. Here the CDR3 reads CATSRGSSAYNEQFF. The DNA for the CDR3 is TGTGCCACCAGCCGGGGGTCTAGCGCCTACAATGAGCAGTTCTTC.

This clonotype showed up many times. The CDR3 protein is CASSLMDSPYGYTF. The DNA of the CDR3 is TGTGCCAGCAGCTTAATGGACAGCCCCTATGGCTACACCTTC. V usage is TRBV11-2 and J usage is TRBJ1-2, with a weak D call TRBD1 (6 bases). V shed 2 bases and J shed 4 bases, with 11 bases lying between them. Per the germline V gene, CDR1 is SGHAT and CDR2 is FQNNGV. The CDR3 consists of 14 residues.

This clonotype turned up a few times. The chain employs TRBV29-1 and TRBJ1-2; D ambiguous. The germline V gene encodes CDR1 SQVTM and CDR2 ANQGSEA. CDR3 length equals 12 residues. In DNA form, the CDR3 reads TGCCCCCCCTTAGGCCCAGGCTATGGCTACACCTTC. It codes for CPPLGPGYGYTF. The entire variable domain, with the rest obtained from reference TRBV29-1 and TRBJ1-2, is as follows: SAVISQKPSRDICQRGTSLTIQCQVDSQVTMMFWYRQQPGQSLTLIATANQGSEATYESGFVIDKFPISRPNLTFSTLTVSNMSPEDSSIYLCPPLGPGYGYTFGSGTRLTVV.

V gene TRBV4-1 combines with J gene TRBJ1-2; 8 bases are shared with TRBD1. The CDR3 has 17 amino acids. Trimming removed 0 bases from V and 4 bases from J; junction bases left unmatched: 10. The germline V gene has CDR1 MGHRA and CDR2 YSYEKL. CDR3 nucleotides: TGCGCCAGCAGCCAAGATCGGACAGGGCGGGGGGGCTATGGCTACACCTTC. Protein product: CASSQDRTGRGGYGYTF.

V and J are TRBV6-2 or TRBV6-3 and TRBJ2-3, with 7 bases identical to TRBD1. The junction had 7 bases not matched to a gene; V was cut back by 0 bases and J by 1 base. Per germline, CDR1 MNHEY and CDR2 SVGEGT. The length of the CDR3 is 17 residues. Written as DNA, the CDR3 is TGTGCCAGCAGTTACTCGTTCGTCGGACAGGGCACAGATACGCAGTATTTT. It encodes CASSYSFVGQGTDTQYF.

This clonotype turned up a few times. V and J are TRBV7-9 and TRBJ2-5; D might be TRBD1 (6 bases). Germline V gene sequence: CDR1 SEHNR, CDR2 FQNEAQ (reference sequence). This CDR3 has 15 residues. Trimming shortened V by 1 base and J by 7 bases, and 16 bases separated the two germline ends. CDR3 sequence reads: CASSLEGGPTATQYF. In DNA form, the CDR3 reads TGTGCCAGCAGCTTAGAAGGGGGACCGACCGCGACCCAGTACTTC.